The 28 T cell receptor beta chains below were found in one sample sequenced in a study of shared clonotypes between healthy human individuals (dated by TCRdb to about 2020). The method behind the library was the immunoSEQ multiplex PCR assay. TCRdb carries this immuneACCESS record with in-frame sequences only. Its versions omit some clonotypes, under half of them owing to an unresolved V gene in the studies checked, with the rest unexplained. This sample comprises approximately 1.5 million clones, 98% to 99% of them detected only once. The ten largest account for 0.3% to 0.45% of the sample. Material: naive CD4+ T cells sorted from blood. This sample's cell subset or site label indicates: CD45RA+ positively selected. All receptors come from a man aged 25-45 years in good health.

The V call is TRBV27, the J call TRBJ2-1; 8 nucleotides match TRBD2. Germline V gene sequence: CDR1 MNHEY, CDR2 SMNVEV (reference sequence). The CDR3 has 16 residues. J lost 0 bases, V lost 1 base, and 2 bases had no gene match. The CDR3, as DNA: TGTGCCAGCAGTTTATTCCTAGCGGGCTCCTACAATGAGCAGTTCTTC. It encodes CASSLFLAGSYNEQFF.

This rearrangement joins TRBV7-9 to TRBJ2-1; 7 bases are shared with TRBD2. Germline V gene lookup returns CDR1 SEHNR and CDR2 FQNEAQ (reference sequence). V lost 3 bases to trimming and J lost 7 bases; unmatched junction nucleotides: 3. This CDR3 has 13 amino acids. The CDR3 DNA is TGTGCCAGCAGCTTGAGCGGGGCAAATGAGCAGTTCTTC. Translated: CASSLSGANEQFF.

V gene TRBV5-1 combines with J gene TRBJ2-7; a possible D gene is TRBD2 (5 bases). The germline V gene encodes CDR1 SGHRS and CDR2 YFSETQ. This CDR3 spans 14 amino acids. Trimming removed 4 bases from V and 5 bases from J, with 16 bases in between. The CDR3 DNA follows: TGCGCCAGCAGCAAAAACCGGGGATGGCACGAGCAGTACTTC. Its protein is CASSKNRGWHEQYF.

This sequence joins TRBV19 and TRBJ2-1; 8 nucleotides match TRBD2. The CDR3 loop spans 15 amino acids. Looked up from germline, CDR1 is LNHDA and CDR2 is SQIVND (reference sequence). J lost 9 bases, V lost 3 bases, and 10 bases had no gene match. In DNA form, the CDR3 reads TGTGCCAGTAGTATTAGGGGGGGACTAGAAGTTGAGCAGTTCTTC. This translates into CASSIRGGLEVEQFF.

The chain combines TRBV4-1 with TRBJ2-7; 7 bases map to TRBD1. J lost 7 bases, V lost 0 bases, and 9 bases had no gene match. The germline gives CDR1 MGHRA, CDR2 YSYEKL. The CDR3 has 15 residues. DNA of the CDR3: TGCGCCAGCAGCCAAGAAGGTAGAGGGGGCGGGGAGCAGTACTTC. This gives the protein CASSQEGRGGGEQYF.

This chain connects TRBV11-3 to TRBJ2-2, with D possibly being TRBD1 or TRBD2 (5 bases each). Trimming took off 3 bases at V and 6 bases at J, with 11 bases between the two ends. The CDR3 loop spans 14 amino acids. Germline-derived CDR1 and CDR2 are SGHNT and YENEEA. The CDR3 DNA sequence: TGTGCCAGCAGCTTGGACTGGACACCCGGGGAGCTGTTTTTT. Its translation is CASSLDWTPGELFF.

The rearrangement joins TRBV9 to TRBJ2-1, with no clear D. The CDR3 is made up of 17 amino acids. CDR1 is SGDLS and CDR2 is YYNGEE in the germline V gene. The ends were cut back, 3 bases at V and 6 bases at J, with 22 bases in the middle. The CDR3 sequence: CASSASSNTLRSNEQFF. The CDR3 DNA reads TGTGCCAGCAGCGCCAGCTCCAACACTTTACGGTCCAATGAGCAGTTCTTC.

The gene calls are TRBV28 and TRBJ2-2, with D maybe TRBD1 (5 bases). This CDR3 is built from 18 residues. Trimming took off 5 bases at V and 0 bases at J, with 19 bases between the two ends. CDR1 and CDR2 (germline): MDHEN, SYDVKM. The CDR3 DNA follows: TGTGCCAGCAGTGGTCGAGGACCCCAAGGGGCGAACACCGGGGAGCTGTTTTTT. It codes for CASSGRGPQGANTGELFF.

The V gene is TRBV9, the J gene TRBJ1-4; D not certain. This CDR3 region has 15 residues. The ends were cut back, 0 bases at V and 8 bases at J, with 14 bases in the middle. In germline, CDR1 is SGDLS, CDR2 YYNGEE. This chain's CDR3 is CASSVETNWGEKLFF. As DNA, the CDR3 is TGTGCCAGCAGCGTAGAAACTAACTGGGGAGAAAAACTGTTTTTT.

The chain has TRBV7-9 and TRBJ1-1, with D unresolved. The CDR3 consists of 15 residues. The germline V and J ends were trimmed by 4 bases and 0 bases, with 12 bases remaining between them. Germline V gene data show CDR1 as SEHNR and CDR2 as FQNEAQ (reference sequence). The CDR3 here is CASSSRKEMNTEAFF. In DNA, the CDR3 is TGTGCCAGCAGCTCCCGTAAAGAGATGAACACTGAAGCTTTCTTT.

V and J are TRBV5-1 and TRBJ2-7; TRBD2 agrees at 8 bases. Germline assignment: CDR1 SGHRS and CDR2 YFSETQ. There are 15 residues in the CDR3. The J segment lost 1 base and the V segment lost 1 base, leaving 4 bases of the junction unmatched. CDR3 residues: CASSLNSGASYEQYF. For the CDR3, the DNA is TGCGCCAGCAGCTTGAATAGCGGGGCTTCCTACGAGCAGTACTTC. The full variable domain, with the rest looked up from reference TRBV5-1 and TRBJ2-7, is KAGVTQTPRYLIKTRGQQVTLSCSPISGHRSVSWYQQTPGQGLQFLFEYFSETQRNKGNFPGRFSGRQFSNSRSEMNVSTLELGDSALYLCASSLNSGASYEQYFGPGTRLTVT.

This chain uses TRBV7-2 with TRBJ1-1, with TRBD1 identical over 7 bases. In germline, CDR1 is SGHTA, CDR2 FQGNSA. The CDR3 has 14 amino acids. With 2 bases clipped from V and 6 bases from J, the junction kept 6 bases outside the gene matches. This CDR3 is CASSLYRGEAEAFF. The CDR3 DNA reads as TGTGCCAGCAGCTTATACAGGGGAGAGGCTGAAGCTTTCTTT.

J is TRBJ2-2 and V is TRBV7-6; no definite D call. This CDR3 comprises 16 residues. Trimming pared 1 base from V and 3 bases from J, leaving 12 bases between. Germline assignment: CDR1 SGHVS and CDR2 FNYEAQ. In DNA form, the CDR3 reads TGTGCCAGCAGCTTAGGGTTGACGGGTGACACCGGGGAGCTGTTTTTT. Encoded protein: CASSLGLTGDTGELFF.

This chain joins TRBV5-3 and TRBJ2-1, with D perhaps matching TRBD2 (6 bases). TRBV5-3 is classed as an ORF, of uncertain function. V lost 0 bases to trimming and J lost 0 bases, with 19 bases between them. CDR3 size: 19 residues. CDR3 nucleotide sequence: TGTGCCAGAAGCTTGGCGTCGGGAGCGTCGGTGGGCTCCTACAATGAGCAGTTCTTC. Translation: CARSLASGASVGSYNEQFF.

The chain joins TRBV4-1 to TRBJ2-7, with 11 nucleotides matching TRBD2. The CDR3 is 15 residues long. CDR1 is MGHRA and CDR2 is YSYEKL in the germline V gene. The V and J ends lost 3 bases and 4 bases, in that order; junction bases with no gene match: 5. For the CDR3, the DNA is TGCGCCAGCAGCCAGCCCGGGACTAGCGGTTACGAGCAGTACTTC. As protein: CASSQPGTSGYEQYF.

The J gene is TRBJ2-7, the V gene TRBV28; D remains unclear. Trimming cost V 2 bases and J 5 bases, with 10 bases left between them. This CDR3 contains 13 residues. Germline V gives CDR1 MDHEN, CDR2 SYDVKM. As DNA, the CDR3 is TGTGCCAGCAGTTTAGACCGCAGCCACGAGCAGTACTTC. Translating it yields CASSLDRSHEQYF.

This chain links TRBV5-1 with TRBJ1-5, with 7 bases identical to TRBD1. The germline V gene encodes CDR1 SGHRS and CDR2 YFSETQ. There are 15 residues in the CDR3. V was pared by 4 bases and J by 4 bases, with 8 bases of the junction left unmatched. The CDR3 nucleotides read TGCGCCAGCAGCCCGGGGACAGTAGGTAATCAGCCCCAGCATTTT. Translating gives CASSPGTVGNQPQHF. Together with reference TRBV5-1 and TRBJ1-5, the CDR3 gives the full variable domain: KAGVTQTPRYLIKTRGQQVTLSCSPISGHRSVSWYQQTPGQGLQFLFEYFSETQRNKGNFPGRFSGRQFSNSRSEMNVSTLELGDSALYLCASSPGTVGNQPQHFGDGTRLSIL.

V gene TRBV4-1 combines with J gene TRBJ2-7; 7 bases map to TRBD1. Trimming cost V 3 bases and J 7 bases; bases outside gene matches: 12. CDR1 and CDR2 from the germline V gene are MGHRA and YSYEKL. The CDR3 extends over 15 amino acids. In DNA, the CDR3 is TGCGCCAGCAGCCACCTGGGACAGTCTCCTCGGGAGCAGTACTTC. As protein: CASSHLGQSPREQYF.

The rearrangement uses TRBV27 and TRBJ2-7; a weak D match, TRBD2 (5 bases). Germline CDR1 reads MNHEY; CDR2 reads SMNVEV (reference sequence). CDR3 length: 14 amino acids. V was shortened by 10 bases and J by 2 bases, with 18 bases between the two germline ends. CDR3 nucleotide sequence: TGTGCCACAGGAAAGGCGGGTTTCCCCTACGAGCAGTACTTC. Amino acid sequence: CATGKAGFPYEQYF.

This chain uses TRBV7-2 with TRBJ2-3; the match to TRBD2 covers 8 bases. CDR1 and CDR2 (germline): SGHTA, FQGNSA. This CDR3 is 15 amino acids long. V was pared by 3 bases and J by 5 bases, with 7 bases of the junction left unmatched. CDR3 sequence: CASSLPAGVGDTQYF. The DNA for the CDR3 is TGTGCCAGCAGCTTGCCAGCGGGAGTAGGAGATACGCAGTATTTT.

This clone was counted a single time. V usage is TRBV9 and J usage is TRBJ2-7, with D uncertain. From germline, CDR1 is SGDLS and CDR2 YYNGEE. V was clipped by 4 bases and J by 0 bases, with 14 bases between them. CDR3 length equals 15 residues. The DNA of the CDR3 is TGTGCCAGCAGCCTCGACGCCAGATACTCCTACGAGCAGTACTTC. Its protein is CASSLDARYSYEQYF.

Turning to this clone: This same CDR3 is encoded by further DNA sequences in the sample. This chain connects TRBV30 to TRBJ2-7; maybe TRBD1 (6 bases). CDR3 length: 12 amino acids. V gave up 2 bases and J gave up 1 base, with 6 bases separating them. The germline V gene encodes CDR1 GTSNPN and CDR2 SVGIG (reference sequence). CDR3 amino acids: CAWSTGSYEQYF. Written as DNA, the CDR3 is TGTGCCTGGAGTACAGGGTCCTACGAGCAGTACTTC.

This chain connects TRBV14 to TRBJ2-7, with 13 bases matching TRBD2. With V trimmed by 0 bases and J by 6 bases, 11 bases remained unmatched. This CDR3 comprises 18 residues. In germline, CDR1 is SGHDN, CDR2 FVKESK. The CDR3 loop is CASSQDWTSGSSNREQYF. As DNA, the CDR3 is TGTGCCAGCAGCCAAGATTGGACTAGCGGGAGTTCAAACCGCGAGCAGTACTTC.

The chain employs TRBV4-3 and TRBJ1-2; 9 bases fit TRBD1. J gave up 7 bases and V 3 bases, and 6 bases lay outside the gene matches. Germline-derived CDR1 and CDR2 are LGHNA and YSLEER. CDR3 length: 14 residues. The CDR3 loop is CASSQEQGALGYTF. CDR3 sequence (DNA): TGCGCCAGCAGCCAGGAACAGGGGGCGCTTGGCTACACCTTC.

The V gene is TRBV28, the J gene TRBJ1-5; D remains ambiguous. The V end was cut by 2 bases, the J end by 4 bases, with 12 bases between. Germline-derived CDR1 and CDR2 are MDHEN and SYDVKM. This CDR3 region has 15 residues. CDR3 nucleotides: TGTGCCAGCAGTTTAGAAGTCAGAGAGAATCAGCCCCAGCATTTT. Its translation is CASSLEVRENQPQHF.

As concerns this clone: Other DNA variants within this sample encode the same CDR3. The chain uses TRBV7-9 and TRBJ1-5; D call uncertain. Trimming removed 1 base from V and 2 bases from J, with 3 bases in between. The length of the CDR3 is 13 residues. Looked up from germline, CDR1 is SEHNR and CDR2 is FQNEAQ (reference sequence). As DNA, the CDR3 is TGTGCCAGCAGCTTAGATGGCAATCAGCCCCAGCATTTT. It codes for CASSLDGNQPQHF.

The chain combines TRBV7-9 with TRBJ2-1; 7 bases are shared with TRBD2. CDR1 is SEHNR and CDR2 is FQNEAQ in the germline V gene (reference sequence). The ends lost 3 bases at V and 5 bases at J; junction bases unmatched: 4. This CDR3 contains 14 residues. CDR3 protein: CASSFSGYNNEQFF. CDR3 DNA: TGTGCCAGCAGCTTTAGCGGGTATAACAATGAGCAGTTCTTC.

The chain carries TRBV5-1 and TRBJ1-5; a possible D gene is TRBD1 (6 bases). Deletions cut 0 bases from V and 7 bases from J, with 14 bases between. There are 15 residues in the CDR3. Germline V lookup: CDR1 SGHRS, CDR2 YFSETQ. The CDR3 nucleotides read TGCGCCAGCAGCTTGGATCCGGGGGCAGGGCAGCCCCAGCATTTT. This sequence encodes CASSLDPGAGQPQHF.